This T cell receptor beta chain was captured in a study of cytomegalovirus exposure and HLA in healthy donors. Overall study findings and caveats: A later analysis linked a missense variant in DCLRE1C to the trimming of TCR beta V and J genes.

PCR involved 60 Vbeta and 13 Jbeta primers. Generated by immunoSEQ multiplex PCR, the TCRdb table keeps only in-frame clones and is missing some. The sample consists of around 180,000 clones, about 85% of them appearing once. To note about this clone: The antigen remains unidentified.

Sequenced input: PBMCs. The clonotype comes from a woman between 50 and 59 years old in good health and CMV-seronegative.

The CDR3 coding sequence is TGCAGCGCGATCGACTACGAGCAGTACTTC. Residues: CSAIDYEQYF. The chain employs TRBV29-1 and TRBJ2-5, with unresolved D. The J call may be wrong; the DNA end is better matched by TRBJ2-7. CDR3 length: 10 amino acids. CDR1 SQVTM and CDR2 ANQGSEA come from the germline V gene.